This passage covers 3 T cell receptor beta chains from one sample sequenced in a study of blood T cell repertoires in COVID-19. The data were produced by immunoSEQ multiplex PCR, yet TCRdb's version contains in-frame clones alone and is incomplete. This sample yields about 320,000 clones, of which approximately 88% are seen a single time; over 4.5% belongs to the top ten. Source material: PBMCs or T cells enriched from blood (not recorded which). All receptors come from a man aged 25-45 years who had recovered from COVID-19.

The DNA for the CDR3 is TGCGCCAGCACCCCTGCGGGGGGGAGAGGAGAGCAGTACTTC. It translates to CASTPAGGRGEQYF. The chain links TRBV5-1 to TRBJ2-7; 9 bases are shared with TRBD2. Germline values: CDR1 SGHRS, CDR2 YFSETQ. This CDR3 has 14 residues. Trimming removed 6 bases from V and 7 bases from J; junction bases left unmatched: 11.

The gene calls are TRBV3-1 (or the pseudogene TRBV3-2) and TRBJ2-7; D not certain. Germline V gives CDR1 LGHDT, CDR2 YNNKEL (reference sequence). This CDR3 contains 12 residues. Trimming removed 1 base from V and 2 bases from J, with 3 bases in between. The CDR3 nucleotides read TGTGCCAGCAGCCAAGCGGCCTACGAGCAGTACTTC. It specifies CASSQAAYEQYF.

This chain connects TRBV2 to TRBJ1-2; TRBD1 aligns across 11 bases. Unmatched junction bases numbered 6, after V lost 7 bases and J lost 8 bases. The CDR3 covers 13 residues. Germline V gene lookup returns CDR1 SNHLY and CDR2 FYNNEI. The CDR3 DNA is TGTGCCAGCACTTACGGACAGGGGGCAGGCTACACCTTC. It yields the protein CASTYGQGAGYTF.